The rows below give T cell receptor beta chains drawn from one sample of a study of blood T cell repertoires in COVID-19. TCRdb keeps only in-frame clones here, not all; method: immunoSEQ multiplex PCR. Among some 87,000 clones listed, over 75% were seen once. Specimen: peripheral blood. All receptors derive from a human donor in a cohort sampled during active COVID-19. Both conserved end residues are part of each CDR3. Fields, in order: clone size, V gene, D gene, J gene, CDR3 DNA, CDR3 protein. A D gene is named only where the DNA matches it firmly. Clone size is given for some rows only: seen once, a few or many times, or a class if the clone is expanded.

-,TRBV7-2,-,TRBJ1-2,TGTGCCAGCAGCTTTAGAGGCGGGAGTGGCTACACCTTC,CASSFRGGSGYTF
-,TRBV12-3/TRBV12-4,-,TRBJ1-1,TGTGCCAGCAGTTTTCCCTCTCTTTCAGCTTTCTTT,CASSFPSLSAFF
once,TRBV15,TRBD2,TRBJ2-2,TGTGCCACCAGCAGAGAGACTAGCGGGGGCCGGAACACCGGGGAGCTGTTTTTT,CATSRETSGGRNTGELFF
few,TRBV11-2,TRBD1,TRBJ2-3,TGTGCCAGCAGGAAAAGGACAGGGGACACAGATACGCAGTATTTT,CASRKRTGDTDTQYF
few,TRBV27,-,TRBJ2-7,TGTGCCAGCAGTTTCCGACGGAGCTACGAGCAGTACTTC,CASSFRRSYEQYF
-,TRBV6-5,TRBD2,TRBJ2-7,TGTGCCAGCAGATCCCTAGCGGGGGCCTCCTACGAGCAGTACTTC,CASRSLAGASYEQYF
few,TRBV4-3,-,TRBJ1-1,TGCGCCAGCAGCTACGGGGTTATGCAAGGAACTGAAGCTTTCTTT,CASSYGVMQGTEAFF
-,TRBV28,-,TRBJ2-3,TGTGCCAGCAGCACACACACCGACACAGATACGCAGTATTTT,CASSTHTDTDTQYF
-,TRBV5-1,TRBD2,TRBJ2-1,TGCGCCAGCAGCCCCGGACTAGCGGGGGCCCGCTACAATGAGCAGTTCTTC,CASSPGLAGARYNEQFF
-,TRBV30,-,TRBJ1-1,TGTGCACTTGGAAAACAGGGTCAGACTGAAGCTTTCTTT,CALGKQGQTEAFF
-,TRBV7-3,TRBD2,TRBJ2-1,TGTGCCAGCAGCCCCGGGACTAGCAACAATGAGCAGTTCTTC,CASSPGTSNNEQFF
-,TRBV5-8,-,TRBJ2-7,TGTGCCAGCAGAGGGGGGGCCGGAGTCTCCTACGAGCAGTACTTC,CASRGGAGVSYEQYF
-,TRBV5-5,TRBD1,TRBJ1-2,TGTGCCAGCAGCCCCGGGTGGACAGGGGGCGTAGGCTATGGCTACACCTTC,CASSPGWTGGVGYGYTF
-,TRBV14,-,TRBJ1-1,TGTGCCAGCAGCCCTGGCCGTACTGAAGCTTTCTTT,CASSPGRTEAFF
-,TRBV2,TRBD1,TRBJ1-2,TGTGCCAGCAGTGACCCGGGACAGGGGGCTGGAGGCTACACCTTC,CASSDPGQGAGGYTF
-,TRBV5-1,-,TRBJ2-1,TGCGCCAGCAGCTTGGAGGGGGCGGGAAATGAGCAGTTCTTC,CASSLEGAGNEQFF
few,TRBV4-3,-,TRBJ1-6,TGCGCCAGCAGCCAAGAGGGGGGATATTCACCCCTCCACTTT,CASSQEGGYSPLHF
-,TRBV11-2,TRBD1,TRBJ1-4,TGTGCCAGCAGCTTCAGGACAGGGTGGCCAGAAAAACTGTTTTTT,CASSFRTGWPEKLFF
-,TRBV5-4,-,TRBJ2-1,TGTGCCAGCAGCTTGACAATCAATGAGCAGTTCTTC,CASSLTINEQFF
-,TRBV7-2,-,TRBJ1-1,TGTGCCAGCAGCCCGAGTATTATCACCTACACTGAAGCTTTCTTT,CASSPSIITYTEAFF
-,TRBV7-9,TRBD2,TRBJ2-1,TGTGCCAGCAGCCCTAGCGGGGGGTACAATGAGCAGTTCTTC,CASSPSGGYNEQFF
-,TRBV7-9,-,TRBJ2-1,TGTGCCAGCAGCCTGACGACAGTATACAATGAGCAGTTCTTC,CASSLTTVYNEQFF
-,TRBV27,TRBD1,TRBJ2-7,TGTGCCAGCAAGAAACAGGGGGCGTCTTACGAGCAGTACTTC,CASKKQGASYEQYF
-,TRBV29-1,TRBD1,TRBJ2-1,TGCAGCGTTGCCCGGGACAGGGGGTTGAGTGAGCAGTTCTTC,CSVARDRGLSEQFF
-,TRBV7-9,TRBD1,TRBJ1-6,TGTGCCAGCAGCTCGGACAGGGGGTCCTATAATTCACCCCTCCACTTT,CASSSDRGSYNSPLHF
-,TRBV11-3,-,TRBJ2-1,TGTGCCAGCAGCTTGGAGGGGCACAATGAGCAGTTCTTC,CASSLEGHNEQFF
-,TRBV28,-,TRBJ2-1,TGTGCCAGCAGTTCCCTAATACACAATGAGCAGTTCTTC,CASSSLIHNEQFF
-,TRBV7-9,TRBD1,TRBJ2-6,TGTGCCAGCAGACATGCAGGGGGCAGGGACCTTTCTGGGGCCAACGTCCTGACTTTC,CASRHAGGRDLSGANVLTF
-,TRBV6-2/TRBV6-3,TRBD2,TRBJ2-7,TGTGCCAGCAGCCCACTAGCGGGGGAGGCGGGTATCGAGCAGTACTTC,CASSPLAGEAGIEQYF
few,TRBV5-1,-,TRBJ1-5,TGCGCCAGCCCGAACTCGGTTAATAATCAGCCCCAGCATTTT,CASPNSVNNQPQHF
-,TRBV5-1,-,TRBJ1-4,TGCGCCAGCAGCTTCAGTTCAACTAATGAAAAACTGTTTTTT,CASSFSSTNEKLFF